This T cell receptor beta chain is drawn from a study of molecular identifiers for immune sequencing clone quantification (dated 2018 in TCRdb). About the investigation overall: For a replicate experiment, RNA from approximately 20,000 or 100,000 naive CD8 T cells was divided into five aliquots, of which four were sequenced. This methods study used CD8 T cells to benchmark TCR RNA copy counting and molecular-identifier clustering-based TCR repertoire sequencing (MIDCIRS). Overall study outcomes, separate from this receptor: The sizes of highly expanded clones could end up underestimated when identical TCR molecules share a barcode. In CMV-specific effector cells, clones with more than 20 RNA copies accounted for over 99% of molecules, whereas in naive cells such clones accounted for under 1%. When barcode sub-clustering was omitted, TCR diversity was inflated by chimeric consensus sequences, with chimeras reaching as high as 47%. Spiked-in Jurkat TCR RNA equal to a single cell's worth was reported to be detectable even within one million naive CD8 T cells. Modeling gave about 3.2 recovered TCR RNA copies per cell versus around 10 by digital PCR, implying approximately 32% capture efficiency. The naive libraries included spiked-in Jurkat TCR RNA (about ten copies' worth), and this RNA is not part of the donor repertoire.

Libraries of naive CD8 T cells were generated from roughly 20,000 to 1,000,000 sorted cells, with 10%, 30% or 50% of the purified RNA used. Naive CD8 T cells, defined as CD8+CD4-CCR7+CD45RA+, were FACS-sorted into RLT Plus buffer on a BD FACSAria II. To test detection sensitivity, Jurkat RNA equivalent to ten TCR copies was spiked into samples of roughly 18,000-1,100,000 naive CD8 T cells. Enrichment of CD8 T cells was done with RosetteSep CD8+ T Cell Enrichment Cocktail plus Ficoll-Paque, and ACK red cell lysis came afterward. This clonotype has at least ten counts. Its specific antigen is unknown. Within one base of it there is no much larger clone, and no base qualities were kept. Between the V and J ends, shortened by 2 bases and 1 base respectively, the junction contains 11 bases. CDR1 and CDR2 are drawn from the germline V gene: MNHEY, SVGAGI. The CDR3 starts with the cysteine, ends with the phenylalanine, and has 15 residues. CDR3 DNA only is kept here, 45 bases in frame from base 1.

Libraries were built with PCR. The data were produced on an Illumina HiSeq 4000. Bulk TCR libraries were generated as previously described, with the TCR primers listed in Table S5 used. The Qiagen AllPrep DNA/RNA kit was used to purify total RNA. Before any analysis, reads coming from multiple sequencing runs of the same library were combined into one pool. The original pipeline was this. Only reads with exact TCR constant sequence were kept, trimmed to 150 nt, and grouped by their 12-nt molecular barcodes. Reads inside each barcode group were sub-clustered using a 15% Levenshtein threshold, and a quality-weighted consensus sequence was constructed for each RNA molecule. Non-functional sequences were excluded, and lower-count sequences lying one edit away from another sequence were also excluded. Barcode sub-clusters with fewer than 20% of the maximum read count were removed, based on fitting two negative binomial distributions. The public sequencing data were trimmed at Q25 with fastp and processed into clonotypes with MiXCR by TCRdb, which kept only in-frame beta chains. Each CDR3 protein appears once, grouped with its most common genes and DNA. The authors' filters were not applied to this entry. For this sample the table gives about half a million distinct CDR3 sequences, of which around 21% were detected only once. The top ten clones comprise approximately 0.84% of the sample.

Input material: naive CD8+ T cells from blood, with Jurkat cell RNA spiked in. The cell subset or site label, as the study defines it: FACS-sorted CD8+CD4-CCR7+CD45RA+ naive T cells. This chain joins TRBV6-5 to TRBJ2-5; TRBD2 could be the D gene, as 6 bases match. This TCR was sampled from a human donor in good health. Some libraries in this study had Jurkat cell RNA spiked in. The CDR3 reads as follows: CASSYTTGVQETQYF. The sequenced DNA is TGTGCCAGCAGTTACACCACGGGGGTCCAAGAGACCCAGTACTTC.